This T cell receptor beta chain was recorded in a study of T cells in Graves' hyperthyroidism and ophthalmopathy. This clonotype showed up many times. Its antigen is unidentified. Regarding the study as a whole: The majority of expanded thyroid clonotypes above 0.001 also appeared in blood.

Amplified TCR beta CDR3 regions came from RNA transcripts. Using the HTBI primer set, a first-round RT-PCR was run on the TCR CDR3. TCRdb analysed the multiplex PCR reads with MiXCR anew, one entry per CDR3 protein. The top ten hold roughly 14% of the sample, which has approximately 400,000 distinct CDR3 sequences, around a sixth seen once. Stable Graves' hyperthyroidism denoted no ophthalmopathy progression over 18 months. It was uncontrolled infection, other autoimmune disease, pregnancy or lactation that excluded patients. The diagnostic basis comprised clinical symptoms, serum thyroxine and TRAb, thyroid ultrasound and orbital computed tomography. The CDR3 has 12 amino acids. CDR1 and CDR2 from the germline V gene are LGHDT and YNNKEL (reference sequence). Trimming pared 4 bases from V and 3 bases from J, leaving 6 bases between.

The receptor's source is a woman aged 18-29 years with Graves' hyperthyroidism. The genes are TRBV3-1 and TRBJ1-1; maybe TRBD1 (6 bases). The sequenced material came from blood. The CDR3 bases are TGTGCCAGCAGCCGACAGGACACTGAAGCTTTCTTT. This sequence encodes CASSRQDTEAFF.